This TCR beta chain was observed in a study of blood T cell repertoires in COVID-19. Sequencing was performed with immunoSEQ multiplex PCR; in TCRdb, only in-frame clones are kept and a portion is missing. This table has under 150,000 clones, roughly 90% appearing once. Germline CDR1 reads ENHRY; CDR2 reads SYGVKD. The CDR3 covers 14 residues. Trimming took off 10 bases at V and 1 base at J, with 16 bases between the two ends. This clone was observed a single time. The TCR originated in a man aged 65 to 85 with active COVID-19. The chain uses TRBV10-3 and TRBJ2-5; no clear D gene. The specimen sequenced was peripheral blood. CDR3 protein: CATTPAAGQETQYF. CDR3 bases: TGTGCCACCACCCCGGCGGCTGGCCAAGAGACCCAGTACTTC.